This is a list of T cell receptor beta chains from one sample in a study of T cells in localized non-small cell lung cancer. Only in-frame clones appear in the TCRdb table, and some are missing; sequencing was by immunoSEQ multiplex PCR. This sample carries 25,000 to 35,000 clones, around 89% of them seen once, and the ten largest clones take about a tenth. This specimen consisted of peripheral blood, obtained before any cancer treatment. These TCRs come from a woman aged 40-75 years with stage I lung adenocarcinoma. Both conserved end residues are trimmed from each CDR3.

j_gene,v_gene,len,CDR3aa
TRBJ1-6,TRBV7-2,13,ASSPRQGGNSPLH
TRBJ2-5,TRBV2,11,ASSPEGQETQY
TRBJ2-3,TRBV11-2,13,ASSPWDRPRGTQY
TRBJ1-5,TRBV29-1,10,SAADSNQPQH
TRBJ2-1,TRBV7-9,12,ASSIRQGFTEQF
TRBJ2-3,TRBV9,14,ASSTPLAASTDTQY
TRBJ1-1,TRBV7-3,12,ASRVGGGETEAF
TRBJ1-1,TRBV30,11,AWSGGQSTEAF
TRBJ2-7,TRBV5-4,12,ASSPSGRFYEQY
TRBJ2-5,TRBV28,14,ASTLSGLAGGETQY
TRBJ2-7,TRBV6-5,11,ASQRVGSYEQY
TRBJ1-6,TRBV28,13,ASTSGTGVQSPLH
TRBJ1-5,TRBV2,10,ASRTVNQPQH
TRBJ2-3,TRBV7-2,11,ASGIAGADTQY
TRBJ1-5,TRBV5-4,11,ASSLDRNQPQH
TRBJ1-2,TRBV28,14,ASSLWQGGTLNGYT
TRBJ2-4,TRBV10-1,11,ATSSGDSNIQY
TRBJ2-7,TRBV7-9,10,ASSLQTYEQY
TRBJ2-5,TRBV9,12,ASSVLAEQETQY
TRBJ2-7,TRBV18,12,ASSPPFSGYEQY
TRBJ2-7,TRBV13,13,ASSLGLAVNYEQY
TRBJ1-5,TRBV28,11,ASSWGSNQPQH
TRBJ2-3,TRBV11-2,13,ASSLVVAGDDTQY
TRBJ2-5,TRBV27,12,ASSATRGQETQY
TRBJ2-5,TRBV9,13,ASSPPRGGEETQY
TRBJ2-5,TRBV19,10,ASRQSGETQY
TRBJ2-3,TRBV9,11,ASSTITTDTQY
TRBJ2-7,TRBV15,10,ATSDNPYEQY
TRBJ1-2,TRBV21-1,15,ASSKEEGQTTNYGYT
TRBJ2-2,TRBV7-2,13,ASSYREANTGELF
TRBJ2-7,TRBV25-1,15,ASSKLNRDRDSYEQY
TRBJ2-7,TRBV6-1,12,ASSEEDYGTEQY
TRBJ1-6,TRBV7-9,15,ASSSKTGGTYNSPLH
TRBJ2-3,TRBV28,15,ASSQDASGTYTDTQY
TRBJ1-1,TRBV5-1,17,ASSLARTGTAFMNTEAF
TRBJ1-4,TRBV2,12,ASSEAEVSEKLF
TRBJ2-3,TRBV7-9,14,ASILGSGGYTDTQY
TRBJ1-1,TRBV6-6,11,ASSYGEWTEAF
TRBJ1-2,TRBV28,10,ASSLGPVGYT
TRBJ1-4,TRBV5-6,11,ASSSPYEEKLF
TRBJ1-2,TRBV6-5,11,ASSGGYNYGYT
TRBJ1-2,TRBV21-1,12,ASSKQALFYGYT
TRBJ2-2,TRBV18,13,ASSPGTGDSGELF
TRBJ2-5,TRBV5-1,11,ASSPSYQETQY
TRBJ2-3,TRBV5-1,15,ASSLGLAGGRTDTQY
TRBJ2-7,TRBV28,11,ASRTGATYEQY
TRBJ2-5,TRBV11-2,14,ASSEGSRSRGETQY
TRBJ2-6,TRBV14,16,ASSFRPGTGSGANVLT
TRBJ2-7,TRBV7-3,12,ASSLGTGIGEQY
TRBJ2-7,TRBV9,11,ASSAGTRFEQY
TRBJ1-3,TRBV6-1,13,ASSVGTASGNTIY
TRBJ2-7,TRBV4-1,13,ASSLGTSGVLEQY
TRBJ2-3,TRBV5-1,13,ASSPWGLAGDTQY
TRBJ2-5,TRBV11-2,9,ASSSQETQY